These 3 T cell receptor beta chains were all obtained from the same sample, sequenced in a study of cytomegalovirus exposure and HLA in healthy donors. The PCR was carried out with 60 Vbeta primers and 13 Jbeta primers. The assay was immunoSEQ multiplex PCR, and TCRdb's table has in-frame clones only and misses some. In all, the sample yields under 200,000 clones. The specimen sequenced was PBMCs. The receptor source for this set is a woman between 18 and 29 years old in good health and CMV-seropositive.

This rearrangement joins TRBV4-1 to TRBJ2-5; D is ambiguous. The DNA end is a closer match to TRBJ2-7, so the J assignment may be wrong. Germline CDR1 MGHRA, CDR2 YSYEKL. The CDR3 consists of 13 residues. The CDR3 protein is CASSQEVTYEQYF. DNA of the CDR3: TGCGCCAGCAGCCAAGAGGTCACCTACGAGCAGTACTTC.

The chain links TRBV5-1 to TRBJ2-3, with 9 bases aligning to TRBD1. CDR1 and CDR2 from the germline V gene are SGHRS and YFSETQ. This CDR3 is built from 17 residues. J gave up 2 bases and V 2 bases, and 9 bases lay outside the gene matches. The CDR3 DNA follows: TGCGCCAGCAGCTTTAAGGCGGGGACAGGGAACACAGATACGCAGTATTTT. Its translation is CASSFKAGTGNTDTQYF.

The chain recombines TRBV18 with TRBJ1-1, with D possibly matching TRBD1 (6 bases). Germline CDR1 reads KGHSH; CDR2 reads LQKENI. This CDR3 is 16 amino acids long. The V end was cut by 2 bases, the J end by 10 bases, with 23 bases between. The CDR3 loop is CASSPTTGTLKALAFF. CDR3 in DNA: TGTGCCAGCTCACCAACAACCGGGACACTCAAAGCATTAGCTTTCTTT. The full variable domain, completed using reference TRBV18 and TRBJ1-1, is NAGVMQNPRHLVRRRGQEARLRCSPMKGHSHVYWYRQLPEEGLKFMVYLQKENIIDESGMPKERFSAEFPKEGPSILRIQQVVRGDSAAYFCASSPTTGTLKALAFFGQGTRLTVV.